The rows below give T cell receptor beta chains drawn from one sample of a study of control samples from healthy donors and cancer patients. Here immunoSEQ multiplex PCR was the method, and the copy in TCRdb shows in-frame clones only, minus some. This sample has 120,000 or so clones, with over 75% found just once. Sequencing was done on a sample of blood. These receptors originate from a man aged 35 to 55 in good health. CDR3s include the opening cysteine and the closing phenylalanine or tryptophan. Fields, in order: J gene, V gene, clone size, CDR3 length, D gene, CDR3 protein, CDR3 DNA. The D gene is left open where the match is weak. A row's size may be missing; if present it is once, few, many or a size class.

J: TRBJ1-2
V: TRBV11-2
size: -
length: 15
D: -
CDR3: CASSLQGSMANGYTF
DNA: TGTGCCAGCAGCTTACAGGGGAGTATGGCCAATGGCTACACCTTC

J: TRBJ2-3
V: TRBV18
size: -
length: 15
D: TRBD1
CDR3: CASSPQGASTDTQYF
DNA: TGTGCCAGCTCACCTCAGGGGGCCTCAACAGATACGCAGTATTTT

J: TRBJ2-2
V: TRBV6-4
size: -
length: 15
D: TRBD1
CDR3: CASSEGQGETGELFF
DNA: TGTGCCAGCAGTGAGGGACAGGGAGAGACCGGGGAGCTGTTTTTT

J: TRBJ1-5
V: TRBV11-2
size: -
length: 14
D: -
CDR3: CASSLAAGNQPQHF
DNA: TGTGCCAGCAGCTTAGCGGCAGGTAATCAGCCCCAGCATTTT

J: TRBJ2-2
V: TRBV29-1
size: -
length: 11
D: -
CDR3: CSVAGPGELFF
DNA: TGCAGCGTGGCCGGGCCCGGGGAGCTGTTTTTT

J: TRBJ1-1
V: TRBV30
size: once
length: 11
D: -
CDR3: CAWSRTDEAFF
DNA: TGTGCCTGGAGCAGGACGGATGAAGCTTTCTTT

J: TRBJ1-4
V: TRBV11-3
size: -
length: 15
D: -
CDR3: CASSLEGKANEKLFF
DNA: TGTGCCAGCAGCTTAGAGGGGAAGGCTAATGAAAAACTGTTTTTT

J: TRBJ1-4
V: TRBV5-5
size: -
length: 16
D: -
CDR3: CASSFLATTTNEKLFF
DNA: TGTGCCAGCAGCTTCCTCGCGACAACAACTAATGAAAAACTGTTTTTT

J: TRBJ1-1
V: TRBV7-6
size: -
length: 15
D: -
CDR3: CASSLAPGVNTEAFF
DNA: TGTGCCAGCAGCTTAGCCCCGGGGGTGAACACTGAAGCTTTCTTT

J: TRBJ2-7
V: TRBV11-2
size: -
length: 14
D: -
CDR3: CASSLTQGSAEQYF
DNA: TGTGCCAGCAGCTTAACACAGGGCTCCGCGGAGCAGTACTTC

J: TRBJ2-5
V: TRBV15
size: -
length: 15
D: -
CDR3: CATSRDSGRLETQYF
DNA: TGTGCCACCAGCAGAGATTCCGGACGATTAGAGACCCAGTACTTC

J: TRBJ2-1
V: TRBV4-3
size: few
length: 15
D: -
CDR3: CASSQDQQGPREQFF
DNA: TGCGCCAGCAGCCAAGATCAACAGGGACCGAGGGAGCAGTTCTTC

J: TRBJ1-5
V: TRBV12-5
size: -
length: 16
D: -
CDR3: CASGLYRPVGNQPQHF
DNA: TGTGCTAGTGGTTTGTATAGACCGGTTGGCAATCAGCCCCAGCATTTT

J: TRBJ1-6
V: TRBV7-8
size: -
length: 16
D: TRBD1
CDR3: CASSFSTTGADSPLHF
DNA: TGTGCCAGCAGCTTTTCTACGACAGGGGCGGATTCACCCCTCCACTTT

J: TRBJ1-6
V: TRBV14
size: -
length: 19
D: -
CDR3: CASSQDRGGAGVINSPLHF
DNA: TGTGCCAGCAGCCAAGATCGGGGGGGCGCGGGGGTGATCAATTCACCCCTCCACTTT

J: TRBJ2-1
V: TRBV5-1
size: -
length: 18
D: -
CDR3: CASSLASVRTIPINEQFF
DNA: TGCGCCAGCAGCTTGGCCAGTGTAAGGACGATCCCGATCAATGAGCAGTTCTTC

J: TRBJ1-2
V: TRBV10-2
size: -
length: 15
D: -
CDR3: CASIPTTDRRYGYTF
DNA: TGCGCCAGCATCCCCACCACTGACAGACGCTATGGCTACACCTTC

J: TRBJ2-4
V: TRBV3-1/TRBV3-2
size: -
length: 19
D: -
CDR3: CTSSQEFGRILLAKNIQYF
DNA: TGTACCAGCAGCCAAGAATTCGGACGGATCTTGCTAGCCAAAAACATTCAGTACTTC

J: TRBJ1-1
V: TRBV11-2
size: -
length: 14
D: -
CDR3: CASSFGGRGTEAFF
DNA: TGTGCCAGCAGCTTTGGGGGACGGGGGACTGAAGCTTTCTTT

J: TRBJ2-1
V: TRBV4-3
size: once
length: 15
D: -
CDR3: CASSFVDPSYGEQFF
DNA: TGCGCCAGCAGCTTCGTAGACCCGAGTTACGGTGAGCAGTTCTTC

J: TRBJ1-2
V: TRBV18
size: once
length: 13
D: -
CDR3: CASSPPPGRGYTF
DNA: TGTGCCAGCTCACCACCTCCAGGGCGGGGCTACACCTTC

J: TRBJ1-6
V: TRBV11-2
size: -
length: 16
D: TRBD1
CDR3: CASSTSGGGVMSPLHF
DNA: TGTGCCAGCAGCACCTCAGGGGGGGGCGTGATGTCACCCCTCCACTTT

J: TRBJ2-3
V: TRBV19
size: -
length: 15
D: TRBD2
CDR3: CASGTSGGLTDTQYF
DNA: TGTGCCAGTGGGACTAGCGGGGGTCTTACAGATACGCAGTATTTT

J: TRBJ1-3
V: TRBV5-1
size: -
length: 14
D: -
CDR3: CASSLGGPGNTIYF
DNA: TGCGCCAGCAGCCTGGGGGGGCCTGGAAACACCATATATTTT

J: TRBJ1-5
V: TRBV18
size: -
length: 14
D: -
CDR3: CASSPSYPDQPQHF
DNA: TGTGCCAGCTCACCGTCCTACCCCGATCAGCCCCAGCATTTT

J: TRBJ2-7
V: TRBV2
size: once
length: 14
D: TRBD1
CDR3: CASSVGQGASLQYF
DNA: TGTGCCAGCAGTGTGGGCCAGGGGGCGTCTCTGCAGTACTTC

J: TRBJ1-5
V: TRBV6-6
size: -
length: 15
D: -
CDR3: CASSEDGLRNQPQHF
DNA: TGTGCCAGCAGTGAGGATGGATTACGAAATCAGCCCCAGCATTTT

J: TRBJ1-1
V: TRBV23-1
size: -
length: 14
D: -
CDR3: CASSQGRGDTEAFF
DNA: TGCGCCAGCAGCCAAGGGAGGGGAGACACTGAAGCTTTCTTT

J: TRBJ1-1
V: TRBV5-1
size: once
length: 15
D: -
CDR3: CASSPRPQGHTEAFF
DNA: TGCGCCAGCAGCCCTAGACCCCAAGGGCACACTGAAGCTTTCTTT

J: TRBJ1-5
V: TRBV5-6
size: -
length: 14
D: -
CDR3: CASSLYRANQPQHF
DNA: TGTGCCAGCAGCTTGTACAGAGCCAATCAGCCCCAGCATTTT

J: TRBJ2-2
V: TRBV3-1/TRBV3-2
size: once
length: 15
D: TRBD1
CDR3: CASSPWDRVLGELFF
DNA: TGTGCCAGCAGCCCTTGGGACAGGGTTCTCGGGGAGCTGTTTTTT

J: TRBJ1-1
V: TRBV7-6
size: -
length: 15
D: TRBD1
CDR3: CASRPYRGSDTEAFF
DNA: TGTGCCAGCAGACCATACAGGGGGAGTGACACTGAAGCTTTCTTT

J: TRBJ1-2
V: TRBV18
size: -
length: 19
D: TRBD1
CDR3: CASSPLPPQGGQGSFGYTF
DNA: TGTGCCAGCTCACCACTCCCCCCCCAAGGAGGACAGGGGAGTTTTGGCTACACCTTC

J: TRBJ2-3
V: TRBV3-1/TRBV3-2
size: -
length: 12
D: -
CDR3: CASSGLPGTQYF
DNA: TGTGCCAGCAGCGGGCTGCCGGGGACGCAGTATTTT

J: TRBJ2-7
V: TRBV7-6
size: once
length: 13
D: -
CDR3: CASSLQEGYEQYF
DNA: TGTGCCAGCAGCCTGCAGGAGGGCTACGAGCAGTACTTC

J: TRBJ2-7
V: TRBV7-2
size: -
length: 14
D: -
CDR3: CASTHPGSFKEQYF
DNA: TGTGCCAGCACACACCCGGGGTCCTTCAAGGAGCAGTACTTC

J: TRBJ2-1
V: TRBV3-1/TRBV3-2
size: -
length: 15
D: -
CDR3: CASSQGITGYNEQFF
DNA: TGTGCCAGCAGCCAAGGGATTACCGGCTACAATGAGCAGTTCTTC

J: TRBJ2-3
V: TRBV7-6
size: -
length: 18
D: TRBD1
CDR3: CASSPLGTGTTSTDTQYF
DNA: TGTGCCAGCAGCCCTCTAGGGACAGGGACTACTAGCACAGATACGCAGTATTTT

J: TRBJ2-5
V: TRBV30
size: -
length: 14
D: -
CDR3: CAWSVRNIQETQYF
DNA: TGTGCCTGGAGTGTCCGGAACATCCAAGAGACCCAGTACTTC

J: TRBJ2-7
V: TRBV13
size: -
length: 11
D: -
CDR3: CASSPPYEQYF
DNA: TGTGCCAGCAGCCCCCCCTACGAGCAGTACTTC

J: TRBJ2-2
V: TRBV5-1
size: -
length: 15
D: TRBD1
CDR3: CASSSGTGETGELFF
DNA: TGCGCCAGCAGCTCCGGGACAGGGGAGACCGGGGAGCTGTTTTTT

J: TRBJ1-5
V: TRBV18
size: -
length: 16
D: TRBD1
CDR3: CASSHGTEISNQPQHF
DNA: TGTGCCAGCTCACATGGGACAGAAATTAGCAATCAGCCCCAGCATTTT

J: TRBJ2-6
V: TRBV19
size: -
length: 16
D: -
CDR3: CASSTTGRSGANVLTF
DNA: TGTGCCAGTAGTACAACAGGGCGCTCTGGGGCCAACGTCCTGACTTTC

J: TRBJ1-1
V: TRBV6-5
size: -
length: 16
D: -
CDR3: CASSYSMGSRNTEAFF
DNA: TGTGCCAGCAGTTACTCGATGGGTAGCCGAAACACTGAAGCTTTCTTT

J: TRBJ2-6
V: TRBV11-2
size: -
length: 14
D: -
CDR3: CASSLDRGANVLTF
DNA: TGTGCCAGCAGCTTAGATCGTGGGGCCAACGTCCTGACTTTC

J: TRBJ2-2
V: TRBV2
size: -
length: 16
D: TRBD1
CDR3: CASSKAGGVSTGELFF
DNA: TGTGCCAGCAGTAAAGCAGGGGGCGTGAGCACCGGGGAGCTGTTTTTT

J: TRBJ2-3
V: TRBV20-1
size: few
length: 11
D: -
CDR3: CSATLARGYHF
DNA: TGCAGTGCAACACTAGCCCGAGGTTATCATTTT

J: TRBJ1-1
V: TRBV18
size: -
length: 14
D: TRBD1
CDR3: CASSPLTGGAEAFF
DNA: TGTGCCAGCTCACCATTAACAGGGGGCGCAGAAGCTTTCTTT